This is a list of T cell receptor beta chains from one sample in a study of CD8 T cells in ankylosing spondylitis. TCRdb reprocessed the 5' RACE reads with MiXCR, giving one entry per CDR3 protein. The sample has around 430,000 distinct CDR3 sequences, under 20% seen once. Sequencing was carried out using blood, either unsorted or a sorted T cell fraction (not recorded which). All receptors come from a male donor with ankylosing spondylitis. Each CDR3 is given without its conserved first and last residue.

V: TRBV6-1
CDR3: ASSLSGTVNTEAF

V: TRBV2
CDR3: ATSGQSSNGYT

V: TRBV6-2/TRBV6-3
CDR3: ASSGTLSGNQPQH

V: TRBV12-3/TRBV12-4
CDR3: ASARGLGNYGYT

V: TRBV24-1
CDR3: ATSDSTRGYGYT

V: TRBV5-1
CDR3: ASSWTANSYNEQF

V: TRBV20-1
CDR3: SAGLTGNTEAF

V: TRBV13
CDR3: ASSSGLAGGQETQY

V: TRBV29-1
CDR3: SVGISTDTQY

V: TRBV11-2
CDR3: ASSTGHMANTGELF

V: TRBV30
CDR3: AWSKGGGRGNTIY

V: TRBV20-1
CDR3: SAKASGSYNEQF

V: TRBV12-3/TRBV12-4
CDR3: ASTKQNQPQH

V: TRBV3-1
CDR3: ASSHFPDNSPLH

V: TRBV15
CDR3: ATSRDLGRQY

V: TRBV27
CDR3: ASSSPLAGADTQY

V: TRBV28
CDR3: ASGTGGLGEKLF

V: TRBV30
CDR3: AWTGGTSSYNEQF

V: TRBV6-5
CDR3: ASSSRGGAGTDTQY

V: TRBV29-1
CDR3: SVTGVNTEAF

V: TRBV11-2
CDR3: ASSFPTSGRANEQF

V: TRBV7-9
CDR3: ASSSDPTTRETQY

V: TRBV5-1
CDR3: ASSLGWYGGYT

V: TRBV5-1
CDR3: ASSLVVGGSTEAF

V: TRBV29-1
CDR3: SVATGGVVAGGNEQF

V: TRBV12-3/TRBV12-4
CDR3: ASSPTGLHEQY

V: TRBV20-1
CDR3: SARKAREVSDTQY

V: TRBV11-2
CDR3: ASSSWTVSYEQY

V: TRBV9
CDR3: ASSARDQWGETQY

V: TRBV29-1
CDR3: SSHGGGLGETQY

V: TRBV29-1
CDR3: SVSTGMAQY

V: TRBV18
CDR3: ASSPVDRGGWTEAF